These 18 T cell receptor beta chains were sequenced from one sample in a study of blood T cell repertoires in COVID-19. Repertoires were generated with immunoSEQ multiplex PCR, while TCRdb's copy carries only in-frame clones and drops some. The sample includes some 150,000 clones, under 90% of them seen just once. Specimen: peripheral blood. These receptors were obtained from a human donor in a cohort sampled during active COVID-19.

The chain combines TRBV9 with TRBJ2-5; 9 bases agree with TRBD1. Germline CDR1 is SGDLS and CDR2 is YYNGEE. The CDR3 contains 14 residues. Losses at the gene ends were 3 bases for V and 5 bases for J; bases not matched to a gene: 5. CDR3 sequence reads: CASSADRGQETQYF. As DNA, the CDR3 is TGTGCCAGCAGCGCGGACAGGGGACAGGAGACCCAGTACTTC.

This chain links TRBV12-3 or TRBV12-4 with TRBJ1-1, with D uncertain. Between the trimmed V and J ends, which lost 6 bases and 1 base, there was a span of 9 bases. This CDR3 region has 13 residues. CDR3 DNA sequence: TGTGCCAGCAGGAACTTTGAGAACACTGAAGCTTTCTTT. Encoded protein: CASRNFENTEAFF.

CDR3 nucleotide sequence: TGTGCCAGCAGCATGGTGAGCTCTGGAAACACCATATATTTT. It codes for CASSMVSSGNTIYF. The chain joins TRBV11-3 to TRBJ1-3, with D uncertain. The CDR3 sequence is 14 residues long. The germline gives CDR1 SGHNT, CDR2 YENEEA. The ends were cut back, 5 bases at V and 0 bases at J, with 8 bases in the middle. Full variable domain (rest looked up from reference TRBV11-3 and TRBJ1-3): EAGVVQSPRYKIIEKKQPVAFWCNPISGHNTLYWYLQNLGQGPELLIRYENEEAVDDSQLPKDRFSAERLKGVDSTLKIQPAELGDSAVYLCASSMVSSGNTIYFGEGSWLTVV.

The rearrangement joins TRBV15 to TRBJ2-3; TRBD2 is a possible D gene (6 bases). The CDR3 has 14 residues. Trimming cost V 3 bases and J 3 bases, with 10 bases left between them. CDR1 is LNHNV and CDR2 is YYDKDF in the germline V gene (reference sequence). This CDR3 is CATSREGWTDTQYF. CDR3 bases: TGTGCCACCAGCAGGGAGGGTTGGACAGATACGCAGTATTTT.

The chain has TRBV2 and TRBJ2-1; 7 bases match TRBD2. The CDR3 loop spans 17 amino acids. Germline CDR1 is SNHLY and CDR2 is FYNNEI. V lost 6 bases, J lost 5 bases, and 16 bases stayed unmatched. As DNA, the CDR3 is TGTGCCAGCAGCGCAGGAGGTGAACTAGCGAGAGACAATGAGCAGTTCTTC. This translates into CASSAGGELARDNEQFF. Combining the CDR3 with reference TRBV2 and TRBJ2-1 gives the whole variable domain EPEVTQTPSHQVTQMGQEVILRCVPISNHLYFYWYRQILGQKVEFLVSFYNNEISEKSEIFDDQFSVERPDGSNFTLKIRSTKLEDSAMYFCASSAGGELARDNEQFFGPGTRLTVL.

The V gene is TRBV7-2, the J gene TRBJ2-7, with 8 bases lining up with TRBD1. The CDR3 loop spans 15 amino acids. Looked up from germline, CDR1 is SGHTA and CDR2 is FQGNSA. After removal of 5 bases from V and 4 bases from J, the junction contained 10 bases not matched to a gene. The CDR3 DNA follows: TGTGCCAGCAGCCCGAGAGGACAGGGCCGGTACGAGCAGTACTTC. Amino acid sequence: CASSPRGQGRYEQYF.

The chain employs TRBV5-1 and TRBJ1-1; a possible D gene is TRBD1 (5 bases). Germline V gene lookup returns CDR1 SGHRS and CDR2 YFSETQ. V shed 6 bases and J shed 4 bases, with 13 bases lying between them. The CDR3 is made up of 13 amino acids. For the CDR3, the DNA is TGCGCCAGCACCCGGACAATGGGCACTGAAGCTTTCTTT. It specifies CASTRTMGTEAFF.

The V gene is TRBV7-9, the J gene TRBJ2-7; no definite D call. CDR1 is SEHNR, CDR2 FQNEAQ, per germline (reference sequence). The CDR3 is 13 residues long. With 6 bases removed from V and 8 bases from J, the gap between germline ends came to 17 bases. The CDR3 protein is CASRAWADGKQYF. CDR3 DNA sequence: TGTGCCAGCAGAGCCTGGGCCGACGGCAAGCAGTACTTC.

The chain joins TRBV28 to TRBJ1-2; 9 bases line up with TRBD1. V trimming: 5 bases; J trimming: 6 bases; junction bases outside the gene matches: 10. Germline V gene sequence: CDR1 MDHEN, CDR2 SYDVKM. The CDR3 is 15 amino acids. CDR3 sequence: CASSQSRGDRDGYTF. DNA of the CDR3: TGTGCCAGCAGTCAATCTAGAGGGGACAGGGATGGCTACACCTTC.

The chain is built from TRBV19 and TRBJ1-3, with TRBD1 identical over 10 bases. The germline gives CDR1 LNHDA, CDR2 SQIVND (reference sequence). V lost 6 bases, J lost 1 base, and 6 bases stayed unmatched. The CDR3 has 16 residues. CDR3 nucleotides: TGTGCCAGTAGACCGGGACAGGGGAAATCTGGAAACACCATATATTTT. The encoded protein is CASRPGQGKSGNTIYF. Filled out from reference TRBV19 and TRBJ1-3, the complete variable domain reads DGGITQSPKYLFRKEGQNVTLSCEQNLNHDAMYWYRQDPGQGLRLIYYSQIVNDFQKGDIAEGYSVSREKKESFPLTVTSAQKNPTAFYLCASRPGQGKSGNTIYFGEGSWLTVV.

This sequence joins TRBV6-5 and TRBJ1-2, with 10 nucleotides matching TRBD1. This CDR3 contains 15 residues. With 7 bases clipped from V and 8 bases from J, the junction kept 13 bases outside the gene matches. The germline V gene has CDR1 MNHEY and CDR2 SVGAGI. The CDR3 is CASKNSGTGAGGYTF. The CDR3 DNA follows: TGTGCCAGCAAAAACTCCGGGACAGGGGCCGGGGGCTACACCTTC.

This clone was counted only a few times. The J gene is TRBJ2-2, the V gene TRBV7-2; 7 bases are shared with TRBD1. Germline CDR1 and CDR2: SGHTA and FQGNSA. J was trimmed by 5 bases and V by 0 bases; bases with no gene match: 6. The CDR3 totals 16 residues. CDR3 amino acids: CASSLAPLQGTGELFF. The CDR3 DNA follows: TGTGCCAGCAGCTTAGCGCCGTTACAGGGGACCGGGGAGCTGTTTTTT.

V gene TRBV7-2 combines with J gene TRBJ1-6; D gene unclear. The CDR3 totals 13 residues. In germline, CDR1 is SGHTA, CDR2 FQGNSA. V lost 5 bases and J 9 bases, leaving 11 bases between the germline ends. The CDR3 loop reads CASSTPAFSPLHF. CDR3 coding DNA: TGTGCCAGCAGCACCCCAGCGTTTTCACCCCTCCACTTT. Using reference TRBV7-2 and TRBJ1-6 for the parts outside the CDR3, the full variable domain is GAGVSQSPSNKVTEKGKDVELRCDPISGHTALYWYRQSLGQGLEFLIYFQGNSAPDKSGLPSDRFSAERTGGSVSTLTIQRTQQEDSAVYLCASSTPAFSPLHFGNGTRLTVT.

CDR3 nucleotides: TGCGCCAGCAGGTCGGGGGGAGTCTACAATGAGCAGTTCTTC. Protein product: CASRSGGVYNEQFF. The V gene is TRBV5-1, the J gene TRBJ2-1; 7 nucleotides align to TRBD2. Per germline, CDR1 SGHRS and CDR2 YFSETQ. This CDR3 contains 14 residues. After removal of 5 bases from V and 3 bases from J, the junction contained 5 bases not matched to a gene. Filled out from reference TRBV5-1 and TRBJ2-1, the complete variable domain reads KAGVTQTPRYLIKTRGQQVTLSCSPISGHRSVSWYQQTPGQGLQFLFEYFSETQRNKGNFPGRFSGRQFSNSRSEMNVSTLELGDSALYLCASRSGGVYNEQFFGPGTRLTVL.

This clone has more than one count but fewer than ten. J is TRBJ2-5 and V is TRBV27, with D possibly being TRBD1 (6 bases). The germline V gene encodes CDR1 MNHEY and CDR2 SMNVEV (reference sequence). V shed 5 bases and J shed 5 bases, with 12 bases lying between them. The CDR3 covers 13 residues. CDR3 residues: CASSPPTGETQYF. The CDR3 region has the DNA TGTGCCAGCAGTCCCCCCACAGGGGAGACCCAGTACTTC.

V gene TRBV3-1 (or the pseudogene TRBV3-2) combines with J gene TRBJ1-1, with D perhaps matching TRBD1 (6 bases). The V gene lost 5 bases and the J gene lost 1 base, with 11 bases spanning the gap. Per the germline V gene, CDR1 is LGHDT and CDR2 is YNNKEL (reference sequence). CDR3 length: 14 amino acids. The CDR3 here is CASSAAGANTEAFF. The CDR3 bases are TGTGCCAGCAGCGCGGCAGGGGCGAACACTGAAGCTTTCTTT.

CDR3 nucleotide sequence: TGTGCCAGCAGCAAGGGGACACCGTACGAGCAGTACTTC. This codes for CASSKGTPYEQYF. The chain is built from TRBV21-1 and TRBJ2-7; whether TRBD1, the table's D call, matches the DNA was not checked. TRBV21-1 corresponds to a pseudogene. This CDR3 is built from 13 residues.

This clone was observed a single time. The rearrangement uses TRBV29-1 and TRBJ2-7, with 7 positions matching TRBD1. From germline, CDR1 is SQVTM and CDR2 ANQGSEA. V shed 7 bases, J shed 2 bases, and the junction held 5 bases outside the gene matches. CDR3 length: 12 residues. This CDR3 reads CSASGTAYEQYF. CDR3 sequence (DNA): TGCAGCGCCTCCGGGACAGCCTACGAGCAGTACTTC.